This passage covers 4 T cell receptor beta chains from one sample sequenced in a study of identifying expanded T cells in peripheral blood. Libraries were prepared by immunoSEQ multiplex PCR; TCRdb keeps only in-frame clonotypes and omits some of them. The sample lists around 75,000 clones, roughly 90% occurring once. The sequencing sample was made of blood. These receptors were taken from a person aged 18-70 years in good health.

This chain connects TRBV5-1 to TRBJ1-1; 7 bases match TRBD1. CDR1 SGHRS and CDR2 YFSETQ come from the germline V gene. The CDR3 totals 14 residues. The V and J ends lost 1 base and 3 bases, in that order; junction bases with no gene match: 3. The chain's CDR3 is CASSLWGQYTEAFF. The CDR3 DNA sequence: TGCGCCAGCAGCTTGTGGGGACAGTACACTGAAGCTTTCTTT.

CDR3: CASSPQTGQEYGYTF. The CDR3 DNA sequence: TGTGCCAGCTCACCACAGACAGGACAGGAGTATGGCTACACCTTC. This chain joins TRBV18 and TRBJ1-2; the match to TRBD1 covers 7 bases. The germline V gene encodes CDR1 KGHSH and CDR2 LQKENI. V was clipped by 1 base and J by 5 bases; unmatched bases: 7. CDR3 size: 15 residues.

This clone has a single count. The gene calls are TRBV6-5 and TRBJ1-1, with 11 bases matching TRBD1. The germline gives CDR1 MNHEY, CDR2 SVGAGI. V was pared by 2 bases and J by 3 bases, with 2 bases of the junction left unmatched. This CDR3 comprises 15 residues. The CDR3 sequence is CASSYLGQGDTEAFF. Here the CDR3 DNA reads TGTGCCAGCAGTTACCTGGGACAGGGGGACACTGAAGCTTTCTTT.

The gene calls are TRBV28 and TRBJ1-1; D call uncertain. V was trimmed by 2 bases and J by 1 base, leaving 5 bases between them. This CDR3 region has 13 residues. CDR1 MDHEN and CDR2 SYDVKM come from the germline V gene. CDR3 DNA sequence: TGTGCCAGCAGTTTAGCAGCGAACACTGAAGCTTTCTTT. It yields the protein CASSLAANTEAFF.